The T cell receptor beta chain described here comes from a study of CD8 T cells in ankylosing spondylitis. This clonotype was recorded at least ten times. TCRdb ran MiXCR on the 5' RACE reads and lists one entry per CDR3 protein. This sample yields about 240,000 distinct CDR3 sequences, of which over 8.5% are seen a single time; less than 7% belongs to the top ten. Trimming took 5 bases from V and 8 from J; bases not matched to a gene: 10. Germline V gives CDR1 DFQATT, CDR2 SNEGSKA (reference sequence). The CDR3 sequence is 14 residues long. The sequence was collected from a male donor with ankylosing spondylitis or in good health (not recorded which). The specimen was blood, either unsorted or a sorted T cell fraction (not recorded which). The gene calls are TRBV20-1 and TRBJ2-1; TRBD1 aligns across 9 bases. CDR3 sequence reads: CSAPGQGSSDEQFF. The CDR3 DNA is TGCAGTGCTCCGGGACAGGGATCCTCGGATGAGCAGTTCTTC.